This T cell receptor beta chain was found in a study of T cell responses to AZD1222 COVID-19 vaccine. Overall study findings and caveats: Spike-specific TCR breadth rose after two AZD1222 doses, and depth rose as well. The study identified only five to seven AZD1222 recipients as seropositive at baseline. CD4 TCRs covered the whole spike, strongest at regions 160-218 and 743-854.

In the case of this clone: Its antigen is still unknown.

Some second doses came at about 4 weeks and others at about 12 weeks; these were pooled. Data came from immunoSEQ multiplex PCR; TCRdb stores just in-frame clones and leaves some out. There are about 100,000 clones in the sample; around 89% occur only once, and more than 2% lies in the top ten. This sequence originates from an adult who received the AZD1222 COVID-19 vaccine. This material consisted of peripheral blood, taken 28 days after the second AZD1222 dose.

The CDR3 bases are TGTGCCAGCAGCTTAGCCCGGGGGACAGCCGAGCAGTACTTC. Protein product: CASSLARGTAEQYF. The chain links TRBV11-2 to TRBJ2-7; D perhaps matches TRBD1 (7 bases). CDR1 SGHAT and CDR2 FQNNGV come from the germline V gene. Trimming shortened V by 1 base and J by 6 bases, and 13 bases separated the two germline ends. The CDR3 is 14 residues long.